Below, one T cell receptor (beta chain) is given with its context. These data come from a study of blood T cell repertoires in COVID-19. The overall study: Acute-phase and convalescent COVID-19 samples originated in the United States, Italy and Spain. Nucleic acid was either cDNA or gDNA, and it came from T cells, B-cell-depleted T cells, or PBMCs.

The junction had 6 bases not matched to a gene; V was cut back by 0 bases and J by 6 bases. Germline values: CDR1 SGHAT, CDR2 FQNNGV. The CDR3 sequence is 17 residues long. Original processing methods: Reference gene primers were amplified, and this amplification served to estimate nucleated cell counts. Clones were sequenced by immunoSEQ multiplex PCR, and TCRdb holds only the in-frame ones, with some missing. V, J and clone size are those of that table, while D and trimming were read from the DNA. The data contain about 120,000 clones, about four fifths of them singletons. Sample: peripheral blood. This sequence was found in a man aged 60-69 years with active or convalescent COVID-19. The rearrangement uses TRBV11-2 and TRBJ2-1, with 12 bases aligning to TRBD2. In DNA form, the CDR3 reads TGTGCCAGCAGCTTAGATCGACTAGCGGGAGTGAGCAATGAGCAGTTCTTC. Translating gives CASSLDRLAGVSNEQFF.